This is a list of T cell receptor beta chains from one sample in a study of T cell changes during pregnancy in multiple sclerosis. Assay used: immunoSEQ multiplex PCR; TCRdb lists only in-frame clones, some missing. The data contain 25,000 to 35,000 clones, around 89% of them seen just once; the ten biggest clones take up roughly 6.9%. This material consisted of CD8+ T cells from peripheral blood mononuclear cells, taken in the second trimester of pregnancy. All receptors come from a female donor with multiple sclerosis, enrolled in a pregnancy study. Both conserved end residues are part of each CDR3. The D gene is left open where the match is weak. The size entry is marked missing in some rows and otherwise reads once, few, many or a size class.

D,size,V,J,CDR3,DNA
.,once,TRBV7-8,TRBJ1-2,CASSLGQGPNYGYTF,TGTGCCAGCAGCTTAGGCCAGGGCCCTAACTATGGCTACACCTTC
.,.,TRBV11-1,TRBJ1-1,CASSLETMNTEAFF,TGTGCCAGCAGCTTGGAGACGATGAACACTGAAGCTTTCTTT
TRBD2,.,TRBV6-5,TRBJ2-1,CASRSGLHNEQFF,TGTGCCAGCAGGTCGGGACTACACAATGAGCAGTTCTTC
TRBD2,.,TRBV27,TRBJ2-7,CASSFGGSSYEQYF,TGTGCCAGCAGTTTTGGCGGGAGCTCCTACGAGCAGTACTTC
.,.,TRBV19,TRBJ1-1,CASSARQEPNTEAFF,TGTGCCAGTAGTGCGCGACAGGAGCCGAACACTGAAGCTTTCTTT
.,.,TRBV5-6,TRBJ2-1,CASSLNENEQFF,TGTGCCAGCAGCCTGAACGAGAATGAGCAGTTCTTC
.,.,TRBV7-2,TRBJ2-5,CASSPQAFTGRVSGETQYF,TGTGCCAGCAGCCCGCAAGCGTTTACAGGGAGGGTGTCGGGCGAGACCCAGTACTTC
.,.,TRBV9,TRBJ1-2,CASTDAVDGGYTF,TGTGCCAGCACCGACGCGGTAGATGGAGGCTACACCTTC
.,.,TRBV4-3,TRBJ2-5,CASSQDRDLGETQYF,TGCGCCAGCAGCCAAGATCGGGATCTGGGGGAGACCCAGTACTTC
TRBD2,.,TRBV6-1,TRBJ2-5,CASNIAGVPETQYF,TGTGCCAGCAACATAGCGGGAGTGCCAGAGACCCAGTACTTC
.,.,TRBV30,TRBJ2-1,CAWSVNGEVEQFF,TGTGCCTGGAGTGTAAACGGTGAGGTTGAGCAGTTCTTC
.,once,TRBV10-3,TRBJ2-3,CAISYSRDTQYF,TGTGCCATCAGCTACAGTAGAGATACGCAGTATTTT
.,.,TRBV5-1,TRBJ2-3,CASSWTRLGGAPDTQYF,TGCGCCAGCAGCTGGACCCGCTTGGGGGGGGCCCCAGATACGCAGTATTTT
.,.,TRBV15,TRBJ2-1,CATMGSNEQFF,TGTGCCACCATGGGCAGTAATGAGCAGTTCTTC
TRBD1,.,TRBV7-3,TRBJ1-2,CASSPGQGDGYTF,TGTGCCAGCAGCCCGGGACAGGGGGATGGCTACACCTTC
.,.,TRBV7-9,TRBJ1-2,CASSSGDYGYTF,TGTGCCAGCAGCTCAGGGGACTATGGCTACACCTTC
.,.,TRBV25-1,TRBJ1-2,CASSEFSSGYTF,TGTGCCAGCAGCGAGTTCTCCTCTGGCTACACCTTC
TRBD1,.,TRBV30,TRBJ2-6,CAIQGEGGANVLTF,TGTGCCATCCAGGGGGAAGGTGGGGCCAACGTCCTGACTTTC
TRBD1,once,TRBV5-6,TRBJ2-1,CASSPQGQGVDEQFF,TGTGCCAGCAGCCCGCAGGGTCAGGGGGTCGATGAGCAGTTCTTC
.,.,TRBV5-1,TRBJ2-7,CASSLGGLEQYF,TGCGCCAGCAGCTTGGGGGGGCTCGAGCAGTACTTC
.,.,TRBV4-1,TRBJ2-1,CASRPVMGLTDNEQFF,TGCGCCAGCAGGCCCGTGATGGGACTGACGGACAATGAGCAGTTCTTC
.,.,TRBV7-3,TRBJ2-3,CASSLDFTDTQYF,TGTGCCAGCAGCTTAGACTTCACAGATACGCAGTATTTT
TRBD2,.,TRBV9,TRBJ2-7,CASSPPGLDHEQYF,TGTGCCAGCAGCCCCCCGGGACTAGATCACGAGCAGTACTTC
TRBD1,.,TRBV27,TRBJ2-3,CASSPIQGAVTDTQYF,TGTGCCAGCAGTCCAATCCAGGGGGCGGTCACAGATACGCAGTATTTT
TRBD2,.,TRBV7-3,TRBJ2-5,CASSSIAGGTETQYF,TGTGCCAGCAGCTCGATAGCGGGGGGTACGGAGACCCAGTACTTC
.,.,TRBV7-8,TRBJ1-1,CASSTGIEAFF,TGTGCCAGCAGCACGGGGATTGAAGCTTTCTTT
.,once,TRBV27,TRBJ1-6,CASSQGGNSPLHF,TGTGCCAGCAGTCAGGGAGGTAATTCACCCCTCCACTTT
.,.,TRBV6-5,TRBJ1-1,CASSYQGLDTFF,TGTGCCAGCAGTTACCAGGGGCTTGATACTTTCTTT
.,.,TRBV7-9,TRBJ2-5,CASIGGGGQYQETQYF,TGTGCCAGCATCGGGGGTGGGGGACAGTACCAAGAGACCCAGTACTTC
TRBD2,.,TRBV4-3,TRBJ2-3,CASSQLTSGGEDTQYF,TGCGCCAGCAGCCAGCTGACTAGCGGGGGGGAGGATACGCAGTATTTT
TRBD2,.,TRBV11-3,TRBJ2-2,CASSLRRGETGELFF,TGTGCCAGCAGCTTACGGCGGGGGGAAACCGGGGAGCTGTTTTTT
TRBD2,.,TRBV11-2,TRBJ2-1,CASSLSGLNEQFF,TGTGCCAGCAGCCTTAGCGGGCTGAATGAGCAGTTCTTC